These 13 T cell receptor beta chains were all obtained from the same sample, sequenced in a study of T cells in Graves' hyperthyroidism and ophthalmopathy. Amplified TCR beta CDR3 regions derived from RNA transcripts. The HTBI primer set served for first-round RT-PCR of the TCR CDR3. One entry per CDR3 protein, called by TCRdb with MiXCR from the multiplex PCR reads. The sample records 560,000 or so distinct CDR3 sequences, around 42% being singletons. Sequenced material: peripheral blood or thyroid tissue (not recorded which). All receptors derive from a woman between 18 and 29 years old with Graves' hyperthyroidism.

This clonotype was observed at least ten times. This chain's CDR3 is CATSSRTGATGELFF. The CDR3 bases are TGTGCCACCAGCTCTAGGACAGGGGCCACCGGGGAGCTGTTTTTT. This chain uses TRBV15 with TRBJ2-2, with TRBD1 matching over 9 bases. Trimming removed 5 bases from V and 4 bases from J; junction bases left unmatched: 5. CDR3 length: 15 residues. In germline, CDR1 is LNHNV, CDR2 YYDKDF (reference sequence).

The V call is TRBV9, the J call TRBJ2-2, with D possibly matching TRBD2 (6 bases). The V end lost 4 bases, the J end lost 1 base, and 14 bases lay between the germline ends. Germline V gene data show CDR1 as SGDLS and CDR2 as YYNGEE. This CDR3 spans 16 amino acids. CDR3 nucleotides: TGTGCCAGCAGCAGACTAGGGACGAGGAACACCGGGGAGCTGTTTTTT. It yields the protein CASSRLGTRNTGELFF.

This clonotype was found a few times. The chain carries TRBV5-4 and TRBJ2-7, with D unresolved. The V gene lost 0 bases and the J gene lost 3 bases, with 7 bases spanning the gap. CDR3 length: 13 amino acids. Per the germline V gene, CDR1 is SGHNT and CDR2 is YYREEE (reference sequence). CDR3 sequence: CASSLEQHYEQYF. DNA of the CDR3: TGTGCCAGCAGCTTGGAACAGCACTACGAGCAGTACTTC.

The chain has TRBV2 and TRBJ2-1; TRBD2 aligns across 13 bases. CDR1 and CDR2 (germline): SNHLY, FYNNEI. The ends lost 6 bases at V and 8 bases at J; junction bases unmatched: 4. The CDR3 totals 14 residues. In DNA, the CDR3 is TGTGCCAGCAGCTCAGGACTAGCGGGAGATGAGCAGTTCTTC. Protein product: CASSSGLAGDEQFF.

The J gene is TRBJ1-1, the V gene TRBV7-2; no firm D call. CDR1 SGHTA and CDR2 FQGNSA come from the germline V gene. V shed 1 base and J shed 5 bases, with 8 bases lying between them. CDR3 length: 13 amino acids. In nucleotides, the CDR3 is TGTGCCAGCAGCTTAGAGATGGCAACTGAAGCTTTCTTT. Translation: CASSLEMATEAFF.

As regards this clonotype: Its ends do not fully match the called genes, so a read error is possible. V is TRBV10-3 and J is TRBJ2-6, with a tentative D call TRBD1 (6 bases). The length of the CDR3 is 14 residues. The germline V gene encodes CDR1 ENHRY and CDR2 SYGVKD. DNA for the CDR3: TGTGCCATCAGTGACGGGGACATAATGAACACTGAAGCTTTC. It yields the protein CAISDGDIMNTEAF.

In this sample, this clonotype turned up many times. The chain recombines TRBV29-1 with TRBJ2-5, with TRBD2 identical over 10 bases. The CDR3 is made up of 14 amino acids. The germline CDR1 and CDR2 sequences are SQVTM and ANQGSEA. J was trimmed by 4 bases and V by 4 bases; bases with no gene match: 6. CDR3 loop: CSVALAGDTETQYF. CDR3 bases: TGCAGCGTTGCGCTAGCGGGAGATACAGAGACCCAGTACTTC.

In DNA, the CDR3 is TGTGCCAGCCGTTTAGGGAGGGACAGAAGCAATCAGCCCCAGCATTTT. Protein sequence: CASRLGRDRSNQPQHF. The chain uses TRBV6-5 and TRBJ1-5, with 7 nucleotides matching TRBD1. V was pared by 8 bases and J by 1 base, with 11 bases of the junction left unmatched. The CDR3 contains 16 residues. From germline, CDR1 is MNHEY and CDR2 SVGAGI.

The V call is TRBV2, the J call TRBJ2-7; D remains unclear. CDR3 length: 11 residues. V shed 8 bases and J shed 6 bases, with 11 bases lying between them. Germline CDR1 reads SNHLY; CDR2 reads FYNNEI. CDR3 in amino acids: CASSHGFEQYF. CDR3 DNA sequence: TGTGCCAGCTCCCACGGATTCGAGCAGTACTTC.

The chain uses TRBV10-2 and TRBJ1-1, with unresolved D. Germline assignment: CDR1 WSHSY and CDR2 SAAADI. CDR3 size: 15 residues. V was trimmed by 6 bases and J by 1 base, leaving 15 bases between them. CDR3 coding DNA: TGCGCCAGCAGCTTGGTAGCCAGCCAGAACACTGAAGCTTTCTTT. This codes for CASSLVASQNTEAFF.

J is TRBJ2-3 and V is TRBV5-5, with D unresolved. Trimming shortened V by 5 bases and J by 2 bases, and 12 bases separated the two germline ends. CDR1 SGHKS and CDR2 YYEKEE come from the germline V gene (reference sequence). The CDR3 length is 14 residues. The CDR3 nucleotides are TGTGCCAGCAGAGTGCGACTGACCACAGATACGCAGTATTTT. It specifies CASRVRLTTDTQYF.

This clonotype was seen only a few times. The V gene is TRBV9, the J gene TRBJ2-5, with 13 nucleotides matching TRBD2. With 3 bases clipped from V and 3 bases from J, the junction kept 5 bases outside the gene matches. The CDR3 runs 16 residues. Germline V gene data show CDR1 as SGDLS and CDR2 as YYNGEE. The chain's CDR3 is CASSATGTSGEETQYF. The CDR3 nucleotides are TGTGCCAGCAGCGCGACGGGGACTAGCGGGGAAGAGACCCAGTACTTC.

This clonotype was seen ten or more times. V usage is TRBV15 and J usage is TRBJ2-7; D unresolved. Germline values: CDR1 LNHNV, CDR2 YYDKDF (reference sequence). The CDR3 has 13 amino acids. V was clipped by 3 bases and J by 3 bases, with 9 bases between them. Here the CDR3 DNA reads TGTGCCACCAGCAGGCTAGGGAACTACGAGCAGTACTTC. Its protein is CATSRLGNYEQYF.